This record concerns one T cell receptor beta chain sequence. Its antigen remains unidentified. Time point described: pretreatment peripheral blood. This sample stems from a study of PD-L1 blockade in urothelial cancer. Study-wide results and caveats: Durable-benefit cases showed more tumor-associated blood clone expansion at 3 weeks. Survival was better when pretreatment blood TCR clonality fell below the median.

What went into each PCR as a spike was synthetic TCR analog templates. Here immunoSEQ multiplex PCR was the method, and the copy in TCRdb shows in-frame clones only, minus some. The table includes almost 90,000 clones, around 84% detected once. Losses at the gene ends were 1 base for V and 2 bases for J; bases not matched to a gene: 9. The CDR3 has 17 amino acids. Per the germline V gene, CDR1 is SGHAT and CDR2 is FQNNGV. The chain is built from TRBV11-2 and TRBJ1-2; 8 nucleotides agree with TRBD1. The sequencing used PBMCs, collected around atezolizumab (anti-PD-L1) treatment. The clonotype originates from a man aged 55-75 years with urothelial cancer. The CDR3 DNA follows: TGTGCCAGCAGCTTAGCCCTAAGTTGGGACAGGAACTATGGCTACACCTTC. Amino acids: CASSLALSWDRNYGYTF.